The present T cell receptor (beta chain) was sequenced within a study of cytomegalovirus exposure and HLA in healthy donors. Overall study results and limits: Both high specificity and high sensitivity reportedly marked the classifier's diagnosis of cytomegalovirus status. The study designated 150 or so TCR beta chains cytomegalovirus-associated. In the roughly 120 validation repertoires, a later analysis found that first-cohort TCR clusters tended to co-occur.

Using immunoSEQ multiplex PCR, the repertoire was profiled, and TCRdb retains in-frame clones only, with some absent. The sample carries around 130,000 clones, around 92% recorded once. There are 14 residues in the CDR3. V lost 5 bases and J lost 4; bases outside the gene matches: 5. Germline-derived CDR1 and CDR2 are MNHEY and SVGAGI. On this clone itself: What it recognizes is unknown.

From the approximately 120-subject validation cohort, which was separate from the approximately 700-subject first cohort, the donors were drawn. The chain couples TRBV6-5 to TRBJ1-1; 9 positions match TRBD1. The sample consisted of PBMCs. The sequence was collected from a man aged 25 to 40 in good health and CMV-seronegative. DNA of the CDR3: TGTGCCAGCAGTCCCGGGACAGGGAGCACTGAAGCTTTCTTT. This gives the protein CASSPGTGSTEAFF.